This entry lists 16 T cell receptor beta chains sequenced from one sample in a study of shared T cell receptors in the human thymus. Clones were read by immunoSEQ multiplex PCR, and TCRdb kept only the in-frame ones, dropping some. The data contain a few hundred thousand clones, approximately 95% of them seen just once; the ten biggest clones take up roughly 0.021%. The source material was thymocytes. The source of these receptors is a human donor.

The chain employs TRBV11-2 and TRBJ2-4; 9 bases match TRBD1. J lost 8 bases, V lost 3 bases, and 8 bases had no gene match. Germline CDR1 reads SGHAT; CDR2 reads FQNNGV. This CDR3 region has 15 residues. This CDR3 reads CASSFRDRVLDIQYF. In DNA form, the CDR3 reads TGTGCCAGCAGCTTCCGGGACAGGGTTCTTGACATTCAGTACTTC.

Only one count was recorded for this clone. The CDR3 here is CASSPGQGRVELFF. The CDR3 nucleotides are TGTGCCAGCAGCCCCGGACAGGGCCGGGTGGAACTGTTTTTT. The chain joins TRBV14 to TRBJ1-4; 8 bases are shared with TRBD1. This CDR3 spans 14 amino acids. J gave up 12 bases and V 4 bases, and 10 bases lay outside the gene matches. From germline, CDR1 is SGHDN and CDR2 FVKESK.

The V and J genes are TRBV30 and TRBJ1-1, with 7 bases lining up with TRBD1. CDR3 size: 14 residues. V shed 4 bases and J 5 bases; nucleotides not matched to a gene: 10. The germline gives CDR1 GTSNPN, CDR2 SVGIG (reference sequence). CDR3 protein: CAWTLFRGETEAFF. The CDR3 DNA is TGTGCCTGGACCCTCTTCAGGGGGGAAACTGAAGCTTTCTTT.

The chain recombines TRBV27 with TRBJ2-7; TRBD1 matches 8 bases. This CDR3 comprises 20 residues. In germline, CDR1 is MNHEY, CDR2 SMNVEV (reference sequence). The V gene end was trimmed by 5 bases and the J gene end by 2 bases; junction bases not matched to a gene: 23. This CDR3 is CASSPHTRDRPLEGAYEQYF. Written as DNA, the CDR3 is TGTGCCAGCAGTCCGCACACCCGGGACAGGCCGTTGGAGGGGGCCTACGAGCAGTACTTC.

The CDR3 DNA sequence: TGTGCCATCAGTGACTCGGGCGGGAGGGCCAGGACAGATACGCAGTATTTT. It encodes CAISDSGGRARTDTQYF. This chain links TRBV10-3 with TRBJ2-3; 9 bases agree with TRBD2. The CDR3 consists of 17 residues. V gave up 3 bases and J gave up 3 bases; unmatched junction bases: 10. The germline V gene encodes CDR1 ENHRY and CDR2 SYGVKD.

CDR3 region: CASGPILSGNTIYF. In nucleotides, the CDR3 is TGTGCCAGCGGCCCTATACTCTCTGGAAACACCATATATTTT. This chain links TRBV7-8 with TRBJ1-3, with D unclear. The CDR3 length is 14 residues. Trimming shortened V by 8 bases and J by 0 bases, and 11 bases separated the two germline ends. CDR1 and CDR2 from the germline V gene are SGHVS and FQNEAQ.

This rearrangement joins TRBV5-1 to TRBJ2-4, with a possible D match to TRBD1 (5 bases). The CDR3 loop spans 19 amino acids. Trimming removed 0 bases from V and 1 base from J, with 20 bases in between. CDR1 and CDR2 from the germline V gene are SGHRS and YFSETQ. The CDR3 reads CASSLDRVRQGRAKNIQYF. The CDR3 DNA is TGCGCCAGCAGCTTGGATCGAGTGAGGCAGGGCCGGGCCAAAAACATTCAGTACTTC.

The chain carries TRBV5-4 and TRBJ2-1; tentative D call: TRBD2 (6 bases). Germline V lookup: CDR1 SGHNT, CDR2 YYREEE (reference sequence). Trimming removed 1 base at V and 4 bases at J, with 12 bases between. The CDR3 length is 15 residues. CDR3 nucleotide sequence: TGTGCCAGCAGCTTGAAAGCGGGTTCTTACAATGAGCAGTTCTTC. Protein product: CASSLKAGSYNEQFF.

The chain is built from TRBV5-1 and TRBJ1-1; D remains unclear. Between the trimmed V and J ends, which lost 2 bases and 1 base, there was a span of 6 bases. The CDR3 totals 13 residues. Germline-derived CDR1 and CDR2 are SGHRS and YFSETQ. CDR3 loop: CASSFTENTEAFF. The DNA for the CDR3 is TGCGCCAGCAGCTTCACAGAGAACACTGAAGCTTTCTTT. Full variable domain (rest looked up from reference TRBV5-1 and TRBJ1-1): KAGVTQTPRYLIKTRGQQVTLSCSPISGHRSVSWYQQTPGQGLQFLFEYFSETQRNKGNFPGRFSGRQFSNSRSEMNVSTLELGDSALYLCASSFTENTEAFFGQGTRLTVV.

J is TRBJ2-6 and V is TRBV27; TRBD1 matches 12 bases. Germline V gene lookup returns CDR1 MNHEY and CDR2 SMNVEV (reference sequence). This CDR3 spans 18 amino acids. V was pared by 5 bases and J by 2 bases, with 7 bases of the junction left unmatched. In DNA, the CDR3 is TGTGCCAGCAGTGGCCGGGACAGGGGGCGTCCTGGGGCCAACGTCCTGACTTTC. Its protein is CASSGRDRGRPGANVLTF.

V is TRBV5-1 and J is TRBJ2-6; D is ambiguous. Trimming stripped 0 bases from V and 9 bases from J, with 4 bases between. This CDR3 has 12 residues. The V gene's germline CDR1 is SGHRS and CDR2 YFSETQ. CDR3 in DNA: TGCGCCAGCAGCTTGGTTTACAACGTCCTGACTTTC. Amino acids: CASSLVYNVLTF. Full variable domain (remainder filled in from reference TRBV5-1 and TRBJ2-6): KAGVTQTPRYLIKTRGQQVTLSCSPISGHRSVSWYQQTPGQGLQFLFEYFSETQRNKGNFPGRFSGRQFSNSRSEMNVSTLELGDSALYLCASSLVYNVLTFGAGSRLTVL.

This clone was detected once. This chain uses TRBV19 with TRBJ1-1; D might be TRBD1 (6 bases). There are 19 residues in the CDR3. The V gene's germline CDR1 is LNHDA and CDR2 SQIVND (reference sequence). V dropped 0 bases and J dropped 1 base, with 21 bases sitting between them. CDR3 DNA sequence: TGTGCCAGTAGTATAGATTCGAGGCAGGGGCCCCCGCCGAACACTGAAGCTTTCTTT. Encoded protein: CASSIDSRQGPPPNTEAFF.

The CDR3 region is CASSVSPTANRNQPQHF. The DNA of the CDR3 is TGTGCCAGCAGTGTCAGTCCAACAGCCAACCGCAATCAGCCCCAGCATTTT. The rearrangement links TRBV2 to TRBJ1-5; no definite D call. From germline, CDR1 is SNHLY and CDR2 FYNNEI. This CDR3 is built from 17 residues. The V end lost 4 bases, the J end lost 2 bases, and 18 bases lay between the germline ends.

The V call is TRBV18, the J call TRBJ1-2; D unresolved. The germline gives CDR1 KGHSH, CDR2 LQKENI. V was shortened by 4 bases and J by 2 bases, with 14 bases between the two germline ends. CDR3 length: 15 amino acids. The chain's CDR3 is CASSLYMGGNYGYTF. CDR3 sequence (DNA): TGTGCCAGCTCACTATACATGGGCGGGAACTATGGCTACACCTTC.

V usage is TRBV6-5 and J usage is TRBJ1-4; 8 bases fit TRBD1. The CDR3 length is 14 residues. The J segment lost 3 bases and the V segment lost 5 bases, leaving 2 bases of the junction unmatched. In germline, CDR1 is MNHEY, CDR2 SVGAGI. CDR3 region: CASSVQGANEKLFF. CDR3 DNA sequence: TGTGCCAGCAGTGTACAGGGGGCTAATGAAAAACTGTTTTTT.

CDR3 sequence reads: CASSLIQFTDTQYF. The CDR3 DNA follows: TGTGCCAGCAGCTTGATACAGTTCACAGATACGCAGTATTTT. The chain links TRBV5-4 to TRBJ2-3; the D is unclear. Germline CDR1 SGHNT, CDR2 YYREEE (reference sequence). V lost 1 base, J lost 2 bases, and 8 bases lay in between. The CDR3 is 14 amino acids. The full variable domain, with the rest looked up from reference TRBV5-4 and TRBJ2-3, is ETGVTQSPTHLIKTRGQQVTLRCSSQSGHNTVSWYQQALGQGPQFIFQYYREEENGRGNFPPRFSGLQFPNYSSELNVNALELDDSALYLCASSLIQFTDTQYFGPGTRLTVL.